These 25 T cell receptor beta chains were all obtained from the same sample, sequenced in a study of metastatic and nonmetastatic thyroid tumors. TCRdb re-clonotyped the PCR reads via MiXCR. The table has some 21,000 clones, about 25% seen once; the top ten hold 4.5% to 5.5%. Not a single patient had been given any form of treatment at any point before undergoing thyroid surgery. Material for sequencing was tumor tissue. The receptors come from a female donor with papillary thyroid cancer or a benign thyroid nodule (not recorded which). Some clones in this sample may be carry-over from other donors' samples.

This rearrangement joins TRBV7-9 to TRBJ1-2; D gene unclear. The length of the CDR3 is 14 residues. Germline lookup yields CDR1 SEHNR and CDR2 FQNEAQ (reference sequence). V was clipped by 5 bases and J by 8 bases, with 18 bases between them. The CDR3 sequence is CASSPGTWGAGYTF. The DNA of the CDR3 is TGTGCCAGCAGCCCCGGAACATGGGGTGCGGGCTACACCTTC.

This clone was observed at least ten times. The chain uses TRBV7-3 and TRBJ2-5; D gene uncertain. The CDR3 consists of 13 residues. Germline-derived CDR1 and CDR2 are SGHTA and FQGTGA. V was cut by 2 bases and J by 4 bases, with 8 bases left in between. CDR3 in DNA: TGTGCCAGCAGCTTAGGTTATCGAGAGACCCAGTACTTC. Protein: CASSLGYRETQYF.

This clone was counted ten times or more. The chain has TRBV18 and TRBJ2-7; weak D call: TRBD2 (5 bases). Trimming removed 6 bases from V and 5 bases from J, with 26 bases in between. The CDR3 runs 17 residues. CDR1 is KGHSH and CDR2 is LQKENI in the germline V gene. CDR3 region: CASSLMRGSGIGDEQYF. CDR3 in DNA: TGTGCCAGCTCCCTAATGCGAGGGAGCGGCATTGGGGACGAGCAGTACTTC.

V is TRBV20-1 and J is TRBJ1-2, with 9 bases lining up with TRBD1. Trimming removed 5 bases from V and 5 bases from J; junction bases left unmatched: 3. CDR3 length: 12 amino acids. Germline CDR1 is DFQATT and CDR2 is SNEGSKA (reference sequence). The CDR3 here is CSALTGGYGYTF. DNA for the CDR3: TGCAGTGCTTTGACAGGGGGATATGGCTACACCTTC.

In its sample, this clone was seen many times. The J gene is TRBJ2-1, the V gene TRBV9; 10 positions agree with TRBD1. CDR1 is SGDLS and CDR2 is YYNGEE in the germline V gene. This CDR3 region has 15 residues. Germline trimming cut 1 base from V and 6 bases from J; bases unmatched to any gene: 4. CDR3 coding DNA: TGTGCCAGCAGCGTACGGACAGGGGGTCGCAATGAGCAGTTCTTC. This codes for CASSVRTGGRNEQFF. The whole variable domain, remainder taken from reference TRBV9 and TRBJ2-1, is DSGVTQTPKHLITATGQRVTLRCSPRSGDLSVYWYQQSLDQGLQFLIQYYNGEERAKGNILERFSAQQFPDLHSELNLSSLELGDSALYFCASSVRTGGRNEQFFGPGTRLTVL.

The V call is TRBV6-2 or TRBV6-3, the J call TRBJ2-2, with D perhaps TRBD2 (6 bases). The CDR3 is made up of 15 amino acids. Trimming shortened V by 6 bases and J by 1 base, and 12 bases separated the two germline ends. Germline V gene sequence: CDR1 MNHEY, CDR2 SVGEGT. CDR3 sequence (DNA): TGTGCCAGCAGCTGGGACTCCAGGAACACCGGGGAGCTGTTTTTT. Encoded protein: CASSWDSRNTGELFF.

This clone has more than one count but fewer than ten. V gene TRBV12-3 or TRBV12-4 combines with J gene TRBJ1-1, with D possibly matching TRBD1 (6 bases). V was shortened by 7 bases and J by 1 base, with 10 bases between the two germline ends. The CDR3 extends over 13 amino acids. The CDR3 DNA sequence: TGTGCCAGCAACGGACAGTCGAACACTGAAGCTTTCTTT. It yields the protein CASNGQSNTEAFF.

Judged by abundance, this clone is medium-sized (0.01 to 0.1%). The chain is built from TRBV20-1 and TRBJ1-2; the D is unclear. The V and J ends lost 1 base and 2 bases respectively, with 11 bases between them. The CDR3 loop spans 14 amino acids. Germline V gene sequence: CDR1 DFQATT, CDR2 SNEGSKA (reference sequence). For the CDR3, the DNA is TGCAGTGCTAGAGCCACCGGGGAGAACTATGGCTACACCTTC. Translating it yields CSARATGENYGYTF.

This clone was recorded a few times. The DNA for the CDR3 is TGTGCCAGCACGACAGGGAAGACCTACGAGCAGTACTTC. Protein product: CASTTGKTYEQYF. The gene calls are TRBV2 and TRBJ2-7; 7 positions match TRBD1. V shed 7 bases, J shed 2 bases, and the junction held 5 bases outside the gene matches. Germline CDR1 is SNHLY and CDR2 is FYNNEI. This CDR3 has 13 residues.

CDR3 protein: CASSYSGLAGSYNEQFF. CDR3 bases: TGTGCCAGCAGTTACTCTGGACTAGCGGGCTCCTACAATGAGCAGTTCTTC. The gene calls are TRBV6-2 or TRBV6-3 and TRBJ2-1; TRBD2 matches at 11 bases. CDR3 size: 17 residues. In germline, CDR1 is MNHEY, CDR2 SVGEGT. The junction had 1 base not matched to a gene; V was cut back by 0 bases and J by 0 bases.

CDR3 residues: CASSELQFIGGPITDTQYF. In nucleotides, the CDR3 is TGCGCCAGCAGTGAGTTACAATTTATTGGAGGGCCTATCACAGATACGCAGTATTTT. The chain combines TRBV10-2 with TRBJ2-3; a weak D match, TRBD2 (6 bases). Deletions cut 1 base from V and 2 bases from J, with 22 bases between. CDR1 WSHSY and CDR2 SAAADI come from the germline V gene. The CDR3 sequence is 19 residues long.

This clone has a count of ten or more. The chain combines TRBV2 with TRBJ1-4; D not resolved. V was trimmed by 7 bases and J by 5 bases, leaving 11 bases between them. This CDR3 comprises 13 residues. Germline CDR1 SNHLY, CDR2 FYNNEI. CDR3 DNA: TGTGCCAGCACTGGGGTCAGGAATGAAAAACTGTTTTTT. Protein: CASTGVRNEKLFF.

The gene calls are TRBV19 and TRBJ1-4; 7 positions match TRBD1. V lost 5 bases to trimming and J lost 7 bases; unmatched junction nucleotides: 10. This CDR3 is 15 amino acids long. Germline V CDR1 and CDR2: LNHDA, SQIVND (reference sequence). The CDR3 sequence: CASSSQGGFSEKLFF. CDR3 bases: TGTGCCAGTAGTTCACAAGGGGGCTTTAGTGAAAAACTGTTTTTT.

On this clone itself: Other nucleotide sequences in the sample specify the same CDR3. The V gene is TRBV28, the J gene TRBJ1-4; D is undetermined. From germline, CDR1 is MDHEN and CDR2 SYDVKM. The CDR3 runs 15 residues. Trimming took off 7 bases at V and 0 bases at J, with 12 bases between the two ends. CDR3 in amino acids: CASTKGGATNEKLFF. CDR3 nucleotide sequence: TGTGCCAGCACTAAGGGTGGTGCAACTAATGAAAAACTGTTTTTT.

This clone was observed at least ten times. This chain connects TRBV9 to TRBJ2-1; 7 nucleotides match TRBD1. After removal of 3 bases from V and 9 bases from J, the junction contained 6 bases not matched to a gene. CDR3 length equals 13 residues. Germline-derived CDR1 and CDR2 are SGDLS and YYNGEE. This CDR3 reads CASSDNRGVEQFF. CDR3 in DNA: TGTGCCAGCAGCGATAACAGGGGCGTTGAGCAGTTCTTC.

In the case of this clone: Relative to the germline gene, one junction end is altered; a read error may explain this. The V and J genes are TRBV10-3 and TRBJ1-2; D possibly corresponds to TRBD1 (6 bases). CDR1 and CDR2 from the germline V gene are ENHRY and SYGVKD. The CDR3 sequence is 16 residues long. The CDR3, as DNA: TGTGCCATCGGTGATCCGACAGGTCTTAATGGCTATGGCTACACCTTC. This gives the protein CAIGDPTGLNGYGYTF.

The sample holds many counts of this clone. This chain uses TRBV7-8 with TRBJ2-2; 9 bases map to TRBD1. Germline trimming cut 8 bases from V and 7 bases from J; bases unmatched to any gene: 8. The length of the CDR3 is 14 residues. The V gene's germline CDR1 is SGHVS and CDR2 FQNEAQ. The CDR3 nucleotides are TGTGCCAGCGAGTGGACAGGGGTATACGGGGAGCTGTTTTTT. Protein: CASEWTGVYGELFF.

Relative to its sample, this clone is medium-sized (0.01 to 0.1%). The chain combines TRBV19 with TRBJ2-7, with a weak D call TRBD1 (6 bases). Germline CDR1 is LNHDA and CDR2 is SQIVND (reference sequence). The V end lost 3 bases, the J end lost 2 bases, and 14 bases lay between the germline ends. The CDR3 covers 15 residues. The CDR3 loop is CASSISRQDAYEQYF. CDR3 nucleotide sequence: TGTGCCAGTAGTATCAGCCGACAGGACGCCTACGAGCAGTACTTC.

This clone has at least ten counts. This chain uses TRBV7-2 with TRBJ2-5, with 11 positions matching TRBD2. The germline gives CDR1 SGHTA, CDR2 FQGNSA. With 1 base clipped from V and 9 bases from J, the junction kept 10 bases outside the gene matches. The length of the CDR3 is 16 residues. CDR3 sequence reads: CASSLESSGGPAAQYF. The CDR3 DNA follows: TGTGCCAGCAGCTTAGAGTCTAGCGGGGGGCCAGCGGCCCAGTACTTC.

CDR3 residues: CASSSGLAGGKADTGELFF. The DNA for the CDR3 is TGTGCCAGCAGTTCGGGACTAGCGGGGGGAAAGGCGGACACCGGGGAGCTGTTTTTT. V and J are TRBV27 and TRBJ2-2, with TRBD2 matching 15 bases. Looked up from germline, CDR1 is MNHEY and CDR2 is SMNVEV (reference sequence). The CDR3 is 19 residues long. After removal of 4 bases from V and 3 bases from J, the junction contained 9 bases not matched to a gene.

The chain joins TRBV11-3 to TRBJ2-2; D possibly matches TRBD1 or TRBD2 (5 bases each). V was trimmed by 5 bases and J by 6 bases, leaving 16 bases between them. Germline CDR1 SGHNT, CDR2 YENEEA. This CDR3 has 15 amino acids. CDR3 coding DNA: TGTGCCAGCAGCCCGGGGCACCCGAGGGCCGGGGAGCTGTTTTTT. Its protein is CASSPGHPRAGELFF.

This clone is categorized as medium-sized. Other DNA sequences in the sample encode the same CDR3. This sequence joins TRBV6-2 or TRBV6-3 and TRBJ1-2; TRBD1 might be the D (5 bases). The CDR3 is 14 residues long. The germline V gene encodes CDR1 MNHEY and CDR2 SVGEGT. V was cut by 0 bases and J by 7 bases, with 12 bases left in between. The DNA of the CDR3 is TGTGCCAGCAGTTACTCCGGGCGGGGGATTGGCTACACCTTC. The encoded protein is CASSYSGRGIGYTF.

This clone came up once. Just one base apart from a much larger clone, this may be a read error. The CDR3 DNA reads TGTGCCAGCAGCCAAGGGTTGTCAGGAATATTTGAAGAGACCCAGTACTTC. The encoded protein is CASSQGLSGIFEETQYF. The chain joins TRBV3-1 to TRBJ2-5; D is undetermined. The CDR3 runs 17 residues. Germline loops: CDR1 LGHDT, CDR2 YNNKEL (reference sequence). Between the trimmed V and J ends, which lost 1 base and 3 bases, there was a span of 18 bases.

As regards this clone: A much larger clone differs by one base, so this may be a read error. Other DNA variants within this sample encode the same CDR3. This chain joins TRBV5-5 and TRBJ1-2; no reliable D call. The CDR3 extends over 12 amino acids. CDR1 SGHKS and CDR2 YYEKEE come from the germline V gene (reference sequence). The CDR3 loop is CASSPGVYGYTF. The CDR3 DNA reads TGTGCCAGCAGCCCTGGAGTATATGGTTACACCTTC. The complete variable domain, with remaining parts taken from reference TRBV5-5 and TRBJ1-2, reads DAGVTQSPTHLIKTRGQQVTLRCSPISGHKSVSWYQQVLGQGPQFIFQYYEKEERGRGNFPDRFSARQFPNYSSELNVNALLLGDSALYLCASSPGVYGYTFGSGTRLTVV.

This clone is medium-sized within its sample. CDR3 nucleotides: TGTGCCAGCAGTACTCGGGGGGTTTCACCCCTCCACTTT. Protein sequence: CASSTRGVSPLHF. The chain recombines TRBV12-3 or TRBV12-4 with TRBJ1-6; TRBD1 might be the D (5 bases). Trimming stripped 5 bases from V and 9 bases from J, with 11 bases between. There are 13 residues in the CDR3.